This T cell receptor beta chain comes out of a study of blood T cell repertoires in COVID-19. At the level of the study: Both acute and convalescent COVID-19 samples were obtained from the United States, Italy and Spain. PBMCs, B-cell-depleted T cells, or T cells were the source of the cDNA or gDNA that made up the material.

The germline V gene encodes CDR1 LGHDT and CDR2 YNNKEL (reference sequence). This CDR3 has 15 residues. J lost 3 bases, V lost 4 bases, and 2 bases had no gene match. Per the original methods: Amplification from reference gene primers served as the basis for estimated nucleated cell counts. Some clones are missing from TCRdb's copy, which holds only in-frame ones; the method was immunoSEQ multiplex PCR. V and J calls and clone size follow that table, whereas D and trimming were derived from the DNA. The sample includes approximately 220,000 clones, 86% seen only once; the top ten take about 2.2%. The chain is built from TRBV3-1 (or the pseudogene TRBV3-2) and TRBJ2-5; 13 nucleotides line up with TRBD2. The TCR was taken from a woman in her fifties or sixties with acute or convalescent COVID-19. Sequenced material: peripheral blood. The CDR3 region has the DNA TGTGCCAGCAGCCCCGGACTAGCGGGAGAAGAGACCCAGTACTTC. Translated: CASSPGLAGEETQYF.